The T cell receptor (beta chain) described here comes from a study of T cell responses to AZD1222 COVID-19 vaccine. Study conclusions and caveats: Baseline seropositivity characterized only six AZD1222 recipients.

Regarding this clone: The antigen is undetermined.

The CDR3 is 15 residues long. Assay: immunoSEQ multiplex PCR; the TCRdb copy retains only in-frame clones and omits some. The repertoire includes more than 50,000 clones, more than 65% of them detected once, and 23% sits in the top ten. The sample consisted of peripheral blood, taken on day 0 of MenACWY control vaccination. The chain couples TRBV21-1 to TRBJ2-7. TRBV21-1 is reported as a pseudogene. The sequence was obtained from an adult in good health. In DNA form, the CDR3 reads TGTGCCAGCAGCATTTCTCCGGGACGGATCTACGAGCAGTACTTC. This sequence encodes CASSISPGRIYEQYF.